At least ten counts were recorded for the clone carrying this T cell receptor (beta chain). This specimen belongs to a study of CD8 T cells in ankylosing spondylitis. TCRdb independently ran MiXCR on the 5' RACE reads; one entry per CDR3 protein. The table shows around 250,000 distinct CDR3 sequences, with about 11% occurring only once. Trimming stripped 5 bases from V and 3 bases from J, with 8 bases between. The CDR3 length is 13 residues. Germline CDR1 MNHNS, CDR2 SASEGT. The V and J genes are TRBV6-1 and TRBJ1-5; D may be TRBD1 (6 bases). The sequence derives from a male donor with ankylosing spondylitis or in good health (not recorded which). The sequencing input was blood, either unsorted or a sorted T cell fraction (not recorded which). CDR3 bases: TGTGCCAGCAGTACAGGGTCCAATCAGCCCCAGCATTTT. Its protein product is CASSTGSNQPQHF.